The sequence of this TCR beta chain was determined in a study of response to subunit inactivated influenza vaccine. Findings of the study overall: The authors suggested that few new T cells are recruited per seasonal influenza vaccination.

Germline assignment: CDR1 SEHNR and CDR2 FQNEAQ (reference sequence). CDR3 length: 17 residues. V shed 6 bases and J 6 bases; nucleotides not matched to a gene: 14. TCRdb itself ran the RT-PCR reads through MiXCR, one entry per CDR3 protein. Of fewer than 800,000 distinct CDR3 sequences listed, more than 15% are singletons. This clonotype occurred a few times. Antigen specificity is unknown. This chain links TRBV7-9 with TRBJ1-6; TRBD1 matches 7 bases. This TCR came from a middle-aged man who received an inactivated influenza vaccine. Specimen: PBMCs from blood, collected roughly 13 days after vaccination. The CDR3 coding sequence is TGTGCCAGCAGTCAAATGGGGGCAGGGGGATTTAATTCACCCCTCCACTTT. This codes for CASSQMGAGGFNSPLHF. Variable domain in full (rest from reference TRBV7-9 and TRBJ1-6): DTGVSQNPRHKITKRGQNVTFRCDPISEHNRLYWYRQTLGQGPEFLTYFQNEAQLEKSRLLSDRFSAERPKGSFSTLEIQRTEQGDSAMYLCASSQMGAGGFNSPLHFGNGTRLTVT.